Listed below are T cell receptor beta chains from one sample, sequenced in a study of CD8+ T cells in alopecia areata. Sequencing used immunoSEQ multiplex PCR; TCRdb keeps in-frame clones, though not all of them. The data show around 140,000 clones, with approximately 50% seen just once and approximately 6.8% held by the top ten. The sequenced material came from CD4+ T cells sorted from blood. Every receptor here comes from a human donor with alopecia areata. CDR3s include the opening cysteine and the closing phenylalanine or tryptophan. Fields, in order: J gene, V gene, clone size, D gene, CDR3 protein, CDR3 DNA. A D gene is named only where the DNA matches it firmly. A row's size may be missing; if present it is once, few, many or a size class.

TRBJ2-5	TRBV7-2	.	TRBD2	CASSLLRTSGQETQYF	TGTGCCAGCAGCTTACTCCGGACTAGCGGTCAAGAGACCCAGTACTTC
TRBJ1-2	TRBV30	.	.	CAWSPYGYTF	TGTGCCTGGAGCCCCTATGGCTACACCTTC
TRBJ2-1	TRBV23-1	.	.	CASSRLEGGTYNEQFF	TGCGCCAGCAGTCGTCTTGAGGGAGGCACCTACAATGAGCAGTTCTTC
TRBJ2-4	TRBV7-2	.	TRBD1	CASSTTAGQGNIQYF	TGTGCCAGCAGCACCACGGCGGGACAGGGGAACATTCAGTACTTC
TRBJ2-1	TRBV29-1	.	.	CSVESWQGYNEQFF	TGCAGCGTTGAATCCTGGCAGGGCTACAATGAGCAGTTCTTC
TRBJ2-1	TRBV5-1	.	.	CASSLQDNEQFF	TGCGCCAGCAGCTTACAGGACAATGAGCAGTTCTTC
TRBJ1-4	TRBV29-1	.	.	CSGRWQGEEKLFF	TGCAGCGGGCGGTGGCAGGGAGAGGAAAAACTGTTTTTT
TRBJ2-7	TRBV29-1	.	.	CSVAYRGLLSYEQYF	TGCAGCGTTGCGTACCGCGGACTACTTAGCTACGAGCAGTACTTC
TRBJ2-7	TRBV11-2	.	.	CASSLTTYEQYF	TGTGCCAGCAGCCTGACCACCTACGAGCAGTACTTC
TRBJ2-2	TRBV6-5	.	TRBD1	CASSDRVTGELFF	TGTGCCAGCAGTGACAGGGTCACCGGGGAGCTGTTTTTT
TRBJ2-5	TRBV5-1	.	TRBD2	CASSLGLASQETQYF	TGCGCCAGCAGCTTGGGACTAGCGAGCCAAGAGACCCAGTACTTC
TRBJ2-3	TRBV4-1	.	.	CASSQASGGSGTDTQYF	TGCGCCAGCAGCCAAGCCTCGGGGGGCTCGGGCACAGATACGCAGTATTTT
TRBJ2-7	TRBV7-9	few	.	CASSCDVQGLCSYEQYF	TGTGCCAGCAGCTGCGACGTACAGGGCTTGTGCTCCTACGAGCAGTACTTC
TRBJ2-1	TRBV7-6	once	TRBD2	CASTSQRTSGNNEQFF	TGTGCCAGCACCTCACAACGGACTAGCGGGAACAATGAGCAGTTCTTC
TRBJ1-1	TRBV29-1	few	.	CSVPPTDFHAEAFF	TGCAGCGTTCCCCCGACAGATTTCCACGCTGAAGCTTTCTTT
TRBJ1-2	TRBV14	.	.	CASSQESGGLAYGYTF	TGTGCCAGCAGCCAAGAAAGTGGGGGCCTGGCATATGGCTACACCTTC
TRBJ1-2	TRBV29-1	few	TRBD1	CSATGGDHGYTF	TGCAGCGCGACAGGGGGCGACCATGGCTACACCTTC
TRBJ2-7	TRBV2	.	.	CASSEGSDSYEQYF	TGTGCCAGCAGTGAAGGGTCGGATTCCTACGAGCAGTACTTC
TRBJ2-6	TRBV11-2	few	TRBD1	CASRRQGSGANVLTF	TGTGCCAGCAGACGACAGGGATCCGGGGCCAACGTCCTGACTTTC
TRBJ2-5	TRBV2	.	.	CASSQLETQYF	TGTGCCAGCAGTCAATTGGAAACCCAGTACTTC
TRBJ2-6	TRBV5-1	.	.	CAKPGFGANVLTF	TGCGCCAAACCAGGGTTCGGGGCCAACGTCCTGACTTTC
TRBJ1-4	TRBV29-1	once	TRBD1	CSVRTGGALRDGKLFF	TGCAGCGTGCGGACAGGGGGGGCCCTTAGGGATGGAAAACTGTTTTTT
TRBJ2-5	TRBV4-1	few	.	CASSQTGTKQETQYF	TGCGCCAGCAGCCAAACCGGGACAAAACAAGAGACCCAGTACTTC
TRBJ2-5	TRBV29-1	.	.	CSVEDRRAPQYF	TGCAGCGTTGAGGACCGGCGTGCGCCCCAGTACTTC
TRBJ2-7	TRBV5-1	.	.	CASSSNRGGREQYF	TGCGCCAGCAGCTCAAACAGGGGAGGTCGCGAGCAGTACTTC
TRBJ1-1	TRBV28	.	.	CASSLRPTEAFF	TGTGCCAGCAGTTTACGTCCCACTGAAGCTTTCTTT
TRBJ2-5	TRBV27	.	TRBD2	CASSLLPPAGYQETQYF	TGTGCCAGCAGTTTACTACCCCCAGCGGGATACCAAGAGACCCAGTACTTC
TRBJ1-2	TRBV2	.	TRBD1	CASSIGTGVVGYTF	TGTGCCAGCAGCATTGGTACAGGGGTCGTCGGCTACACCTTC
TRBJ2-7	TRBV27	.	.	CASRMGLQTYEQYF	TGTGCCAGCAGGATGGGACTTCAGACCTACGAGCAGTACTTC
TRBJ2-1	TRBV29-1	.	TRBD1	CSVESGQGYNEQFF	TGCAGCGTTGAATCGGGACAGGGGTACAATGAGCAGTTCTTC
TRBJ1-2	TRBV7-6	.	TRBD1	CASSANPATGRNGYTF	TGTGCCAGCAGCGCAAACCCCGCGACAGGGAGGAATGGCTACACCTTC
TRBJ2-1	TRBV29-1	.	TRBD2	CSVDRAGVYNEQFF	TGCAGCGTTGACCGAGCGGGAGTCTACAATGAGCAGTTCTTC
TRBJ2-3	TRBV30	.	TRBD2	CAWRRTSGSTDTQYF	TGTGCCTGGAGGAGGACTAGCGGGAGCACAGATACGCAGTATTTT
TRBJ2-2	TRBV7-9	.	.	CASSLETGELFF	TGTGCCAGCAGCTTAGAAACCGGGGAGCTGTTTTTT
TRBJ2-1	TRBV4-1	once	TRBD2	CASSQDIGLAGGNEQFF	TGCGCCAGCAGCCAAGATATCGGTCTTGCGGGGGGCAATGAGCAGTTCTTC
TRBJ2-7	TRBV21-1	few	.	CASSYHRDGYGREQYF	TGTGCCAGCAGTTATCACAGGGACGGGTACGGGCGCGAGCAGTACTTC
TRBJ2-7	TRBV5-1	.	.	CASSLVPGPEYEQYF	TGCGCCAGCAGCTTGGTACCCGGACCGGAATACGAGCAGTACTTC
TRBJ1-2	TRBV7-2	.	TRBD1	CASSPDRDYGYTF	TGTGCCAGCAGCCCGGACAGGGACTATGGCTACACCTTC
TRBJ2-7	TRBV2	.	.	CASHSRLGVISYF	TGTGCCAGCCACAGTCGACTAGGTGTCATCTCGTACTTC
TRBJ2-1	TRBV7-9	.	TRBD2	CASSPRGRGGYEQFF	TGTGCCAGCAGCCCCAGGGGCCGCGGGGGGTATGAGCAGTTCTTC
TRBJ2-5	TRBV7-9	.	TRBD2	CASSFRTSAFLETQYF	TGTGCCAGCAGCTTCAGGACTAGCGCATTTCTAGAGACCCAGTACTTC
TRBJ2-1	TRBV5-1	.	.	CASSLAVGVGDEQFF	TGCGCCAGCAGCTTGGCCGTGGGCGTGGGCGATGAGCAGTTCTTC
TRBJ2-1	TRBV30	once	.	CAWSNGVHNEQFF	TGTGCCTGGAGTAACGGGGTGCACAATGAGCAGTTCTTC
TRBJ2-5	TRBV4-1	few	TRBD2	CASSPSLAGAKETQYF	TGCGCCAGCAGCCCCTCACTAGCGGGGGCCAAAGAGACCCAGTACTTC
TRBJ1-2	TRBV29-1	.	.	CSVAPLRTYGYTF	TGCAGCGTTGCCCCCCTCCGGACTTATGGCTACACCTTC